What follows is one T cell receptor (beta chain) and its context. Its antigen remains unidentified. The CDR3 contains 17 residues. V shed 5 bases and J 0 bases; nucleotides not matched to a gene: 9. CDR1 is PRHDT, CDR2 FYEKMQ, per germline (reference sequence). PCR employed 60 Vbeta and 13 Jbeta primers. The assay was immunoSEQ multiplex PCR, and TCRdb's table has in-frame clones only and misses some. This sample's clone table lists about 160,000 clones. These data belong to a study of cytomegalovirus exposure and HLA in healthy donors. Notes on the study in general: When a later analysis compared HLA-associated TCR beta chains with equally common others, the HLA-associated chains turned out to be more clonally expanded and to have lower generation probabilities. What was likely a sequencing artifact was a cluster of highly shared sequence variants.

The sequence derives from a woman in her forties or fifties in good health and CMV-seronegative. The sequencing input was PBMCs. The chain uses TRBV13 and TRBJ1-1; 10 bases line up with TRBD1. CDR3 bases: TGTGCCAGCAGCAGACAGGGGGCAGGATTCATGAACACTGAAGCTTTCTTT. Translating it yields CASSRQGAGFMNTEAFF.